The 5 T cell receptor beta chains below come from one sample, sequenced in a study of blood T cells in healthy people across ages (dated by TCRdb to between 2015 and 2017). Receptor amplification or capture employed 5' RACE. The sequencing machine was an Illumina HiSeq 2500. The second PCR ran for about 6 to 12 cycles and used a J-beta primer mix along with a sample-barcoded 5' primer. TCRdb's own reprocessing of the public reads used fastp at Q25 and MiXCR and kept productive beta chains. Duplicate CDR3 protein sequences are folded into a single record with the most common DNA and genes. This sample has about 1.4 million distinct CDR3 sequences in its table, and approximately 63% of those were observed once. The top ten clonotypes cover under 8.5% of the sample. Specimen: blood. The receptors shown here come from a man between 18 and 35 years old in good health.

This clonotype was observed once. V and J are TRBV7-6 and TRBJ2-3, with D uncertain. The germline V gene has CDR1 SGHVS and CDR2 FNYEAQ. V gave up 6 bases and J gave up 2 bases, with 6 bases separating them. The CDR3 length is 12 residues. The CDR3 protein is CASRDLTDTQYF. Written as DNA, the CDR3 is TGTGCCAGCAGGGACCTCACAGATACGCAGTATTTT.

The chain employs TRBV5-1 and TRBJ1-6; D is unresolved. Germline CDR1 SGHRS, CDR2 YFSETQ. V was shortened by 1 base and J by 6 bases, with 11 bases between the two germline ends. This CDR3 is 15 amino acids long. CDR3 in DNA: TGCGCCAGCAGCTTGTCGGGGTCAGGTAATTCACCCCTCCACTTT. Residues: CASSLSGSGNSPLHF.

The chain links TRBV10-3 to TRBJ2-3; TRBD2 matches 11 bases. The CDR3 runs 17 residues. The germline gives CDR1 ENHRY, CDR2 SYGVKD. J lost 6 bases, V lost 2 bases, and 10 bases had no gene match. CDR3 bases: TGTGCCATCAGTGAGATATTTAGCGGGGGGGCATCCGATACGCAGTATTTT. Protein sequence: CAISEIFSGGASDTQYF.

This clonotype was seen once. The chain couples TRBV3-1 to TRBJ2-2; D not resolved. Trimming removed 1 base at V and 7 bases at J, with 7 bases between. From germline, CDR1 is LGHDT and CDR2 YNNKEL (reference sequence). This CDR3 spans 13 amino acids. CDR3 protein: CASSQVPNGELFF. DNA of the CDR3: TGTGCCAGCAGCCAAGTTCCCAACGGGGAGCTGTTTTTT.

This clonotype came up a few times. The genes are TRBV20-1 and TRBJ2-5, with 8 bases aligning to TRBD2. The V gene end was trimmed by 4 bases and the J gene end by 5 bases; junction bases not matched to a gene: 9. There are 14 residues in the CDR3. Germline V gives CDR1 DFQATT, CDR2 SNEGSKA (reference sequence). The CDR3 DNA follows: TGCAGTGCTACTAGCAGCGGGAGTAGGGAGACCCAGTACTTC. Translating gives CSATSSGSRETQYF.